Listed below are T cell receptor beta chains from one sample, sequenced in a study of cytomegalovirus exposure and HLA in healthy donors. TCRdb's copy holds only in-frame clones and misses some; the assay was immunoSEQ multiplex PCR. The sample holds about 180,000 clones; roughly four fifths are singletons and the top ten take roughly 4.5%. The sample consisted of PBMCs. The receptors here all came from a woman aged 18 to 35 in good health and CMV-seropositive. Each CDR3 is given with its conserved first and last residue. A D gene is named only where the DNA matches it firmly. Expanded clones get a size class; other rows say once, few or many, or leave the size out.

D,V,length,size,J,CDR3,DNA
-,TRBV27,16,-,TRBJ1-2,CASSSTGGEGFYGYTF,TGTGCCAGCAGTTCAACCGGGGGGGAGGGGTTCTATGGCTACACCTTC
-,TRBV27,14,-,TRBJ1-2,CASSLFSGNYGYTF,TGTGCCAGCAGTTTATTTTCAGGGAACTATGGCTACACCTTC
-,TRBV7-8,12,-,TRBJ2-5,CASSLASGSKYF,TGTGCCAGCAGCTTAGCGAGTGGTTCTAAGTACTTC
TRBD1,TRBV19,18,-,TRBJ1-3,CASSTHPGQGNSGNTIYF,TGTGCCAGTAGTACACACCCGGGACAGGGTAACTCTGGAAACACCATATATTTT
-,TRBV2,16,-,TRBJ2-2,CASSEYSGGFTGELFF,TGTGCCAGCAGTGAATATTCCGGGGGTTTCACCGGGGAGCTGTTTTTT
-,TRBV5-8,15,-,TRBJ2-7,CASSEGLTSSYEQYF,TGTGCCAGCAGCGAGGGCCTGACAAGCTCCTACGAGCAGTACTTC
TRBD2,TRBV7-9,17,-,TRBJ2-5,CASSLVVRRGGGETQYF,TGTGCCAGCAGCTTGGTTGTGAGGCGGGGGGGCGGTGAGACCCAGTACTTC
-,TRBV15,12,-,TRBJ2-1,CATSREGRLQFF,TGTGCCACCAGCAGAGAAGGTAGACTACAGTTCTTC
-,TRBV19,17,-,TRBJ2-1,CASSGRVGGAGSNEQFF,TGTGCCAGTAGTGGCCGGGTTGGGGGCGCTGGATCCAATGAGCAGTTCTTC
-,TRBV9,13,-,TRBJ2-5,CASSVAGSETQYF,TGTGCCAGCAGCGTAGCAGGTTCTGAGACCCAGTACTTC
TRBD2,TRBV4-1,17,-,TRBJ2-1,CASSQGPTSYLGNEQFF,TGCGCCAGCAGCCAAGGCCCGACTAGCTATTTGGGCAATGAGCAGTTCTTC
-,TRBV11-2,16,few,TRBJ1-6,CASSSASFGGATSLHF,TGTGCCAGCAGCTCAGCGAGTTTTGGGGGGGCTACCTCCCTCCACTTT
-,TRBV2,16,-,TRBJ2-7,CASSNLRLAGADEQYF,TGTGCCAGCAGTAACCTCCGTTTGGCGGGGGCTGACGAGCAGTACTTC
TRBD1,TRBV4-1,15,-,TRBJ2-7,CASSPRQGSSYEQYF,TGCGCCAGCAGCCCCCGACAGGGGAGCTCCTACGAGCAGTACTTC
-,TRBV6-1,12,-,TRBJ2-7,CASLGVGGEQYF,TGTGCCAGCCTCGGAGTGGGGGGCGAGCAGTACTTC
TRBD1,TRBV13,16,-,TRBJ1-4,CASSLGGQGLGEKLFF,TGTGCCAGCAGCTTAGGGGGACAGGGACTCGGTGAAAAACTGTTTTTT
-,TRBV10-3,14,-,TRBJ2-7,CAISEPGLGYEQYF,TGTGCCATCAGTGAGCCGGGATTGGGCTACGAGCAGTACTTC
-,TRBV11-2,18,-,TRBJ1-2,CASSLVLQGPISNYGYTF,TGTGCCAGCAGCTTGGTCCTACAGGGCCCCATTTCTAACTATGGCTACACCTTC
-,TRBV7-9,13,-,TRBJ2-2,CASSLVSAGELFF,TGTGCCAGCAGCTTAGTGTCAGCCGGGGAGCTGTTTTTT
-,TRBV9,15,-,TRBJ2-1,CASSGPQAGPHEQFF,TGTGCCAGCAGCGGTCCCCAGGCGGGGCCTCATGAGCAGTTCTTC
-,TRBV5-1,12,-,TRBJ1-1,CASSLGSTEAFF,TGCGCCAGCAGCTTAGGGAGCACTGAAGCTTTCTTT
-,TRBV25-1,13,-,TRBJ1-1,CASSAGDSTEAFF,TGTGCCAGCAGTGCAGGGGATAGCACTGAAGCTTTCTTT